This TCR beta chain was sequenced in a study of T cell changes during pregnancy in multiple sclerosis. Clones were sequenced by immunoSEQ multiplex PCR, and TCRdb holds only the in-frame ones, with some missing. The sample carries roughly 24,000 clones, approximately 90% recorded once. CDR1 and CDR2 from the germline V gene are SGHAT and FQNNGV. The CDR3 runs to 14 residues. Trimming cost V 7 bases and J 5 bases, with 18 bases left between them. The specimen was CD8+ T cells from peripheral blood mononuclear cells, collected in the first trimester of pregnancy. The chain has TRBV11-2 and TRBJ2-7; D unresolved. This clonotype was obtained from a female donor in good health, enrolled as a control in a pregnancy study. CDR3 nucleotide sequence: TGTGCCAGCACCGAAAGCATGGGCCTCGACGAGCAGTACTTC. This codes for CASTESMGLDEQYF.